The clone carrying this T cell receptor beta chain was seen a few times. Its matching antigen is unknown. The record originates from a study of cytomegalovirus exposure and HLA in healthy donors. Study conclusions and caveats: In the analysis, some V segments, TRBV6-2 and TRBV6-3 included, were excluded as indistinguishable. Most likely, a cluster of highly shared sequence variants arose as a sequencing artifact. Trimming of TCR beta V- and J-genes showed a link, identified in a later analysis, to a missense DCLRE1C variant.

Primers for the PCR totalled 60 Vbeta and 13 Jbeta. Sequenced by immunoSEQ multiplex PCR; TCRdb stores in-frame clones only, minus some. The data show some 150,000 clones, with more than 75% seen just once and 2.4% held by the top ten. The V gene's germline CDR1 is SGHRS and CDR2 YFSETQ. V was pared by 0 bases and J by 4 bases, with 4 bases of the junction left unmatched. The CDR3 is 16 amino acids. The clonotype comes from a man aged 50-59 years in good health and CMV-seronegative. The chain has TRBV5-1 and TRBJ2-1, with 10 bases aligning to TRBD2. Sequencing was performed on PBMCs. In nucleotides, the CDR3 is TGCGCCAGCAGCTTGGGGACTAGCGGAGTATACAATGAGCAGTTCTTC. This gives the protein CASSLGTSGVYNEQFF.